The rows below give T cell receptor beta chains drawn from one sample of a study of blood T cell repertoires in COVID-19. Libraries were prepared by immunoSEQ multiplex PCR; TCRdb keeps only in-frame clonotypes and omits some of them. The sample lists tens of thousands of clones; approximately 86% were seen once. Specimen: peripheral blood. These receptors were collected from a man between 65 and 79 years old with acute or convalescent COVID-19. The CDR3 runs from the conserved cysteine through the conserved F or W. The order of the fields is clone size, D gene, V gene, J gene, CDR3 protein, CDR3 DNA. D genes are given only for firm matches. Not all rows give a size; the values are once, few, many and, for expanded clones, a class.

>-|-|TRBV30|TRBJ2-6
CAWSSGANVLTF
TGTGCCTGGTCTTCTGGGGCCAACGTCCTGACTTTC
>-|TRBD1|TRBV7-8|TRBJ2-1
CASSLGTRGSANEQFF
TGTGCCAGCAGCTTAGGTACCAGGGGGTCTGCGAATGAGCAGTTCTTC
>-|TRBD2|TRBV28|TRBJ2-5
CAIGLAGGSETQYF
TGTGCCATCGGACTAGCGGGAGGTAGCGAGACCCAGTACTTC
>-|-|TRBV9|TRBJ2-3
CASSRASDTQYF
TGTGCCAGCAGCCGAGCGTCGGATACGCAGTATTTT
>-|-|TRBV18|TRBJ2-1
CASSPYREQFF
TGTGCCAGCTCTCCATATCGTGAGCAGTTCTTC
>few|-|TRBV18|TRBJ1-1
CASSPETEAFF
TGTGCCAGCTCACCTGAGACTGAAGCTTTCTTT
>once|-|TRBV7-2|TRBJ1-1
CASSLSWTEAFF
TGTGCCAGCAGCCTATCATGGACTGAAGCTTTCTTT
>-|TRBD1|TRBV11-2|TRBJ2-5
CASTTGVKETQYF
TGTGCCAGCACCACAGGGGTGAAAGAGACCCAGTACTTC
>-|-|TRBV10-3|TRBJ2-1
CAISEIQNEQFF
TGTGCCATCAGTGAGATCCAGAATGAGCAGTTCTTC
>-|TRBD1|TRBV12-5|TRBJ2-3
CASGPLGQGTDTQYF
TGTGCTAGTGGCCCTCTTGGACAGGGAACAGATACGCAGTATTTT
>-|-|TRBV28|TRBJ1-2
CASSLQRSYTF
TGTGCCAGCAGTTTACAGCGGAGCTACACCTTC